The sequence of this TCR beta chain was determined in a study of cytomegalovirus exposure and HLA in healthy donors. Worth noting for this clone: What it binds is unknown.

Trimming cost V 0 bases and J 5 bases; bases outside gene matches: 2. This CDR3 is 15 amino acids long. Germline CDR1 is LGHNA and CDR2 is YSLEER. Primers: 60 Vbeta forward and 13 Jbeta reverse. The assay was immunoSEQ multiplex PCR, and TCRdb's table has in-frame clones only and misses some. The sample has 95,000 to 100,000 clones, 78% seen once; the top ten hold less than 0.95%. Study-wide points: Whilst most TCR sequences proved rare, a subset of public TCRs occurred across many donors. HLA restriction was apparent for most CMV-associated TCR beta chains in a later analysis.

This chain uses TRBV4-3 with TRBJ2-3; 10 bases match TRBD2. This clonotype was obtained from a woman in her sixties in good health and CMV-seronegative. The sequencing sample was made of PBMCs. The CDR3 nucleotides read TGCGCCAGCAGCCAAGAAGCGGGAGGGCGAGATACGCAGTATTTT. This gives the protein CASSQEAGGRDTQYF.